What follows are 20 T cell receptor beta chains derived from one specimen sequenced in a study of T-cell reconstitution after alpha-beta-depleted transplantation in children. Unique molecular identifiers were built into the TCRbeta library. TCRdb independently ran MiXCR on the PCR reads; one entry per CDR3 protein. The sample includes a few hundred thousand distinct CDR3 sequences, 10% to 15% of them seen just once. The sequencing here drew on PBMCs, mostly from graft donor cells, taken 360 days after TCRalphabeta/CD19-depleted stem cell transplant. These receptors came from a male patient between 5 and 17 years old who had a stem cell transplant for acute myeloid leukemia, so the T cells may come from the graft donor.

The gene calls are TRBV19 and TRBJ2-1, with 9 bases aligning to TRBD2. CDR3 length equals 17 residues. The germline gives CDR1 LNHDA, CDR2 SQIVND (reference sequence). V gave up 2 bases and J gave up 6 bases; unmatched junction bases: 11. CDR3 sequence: CASSISGSGRRGNEQFF. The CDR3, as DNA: TGTGCCAGTAGTATATCCGGAAGCGGGAGGAGGGGCAATGAGCAGTTCTTC.

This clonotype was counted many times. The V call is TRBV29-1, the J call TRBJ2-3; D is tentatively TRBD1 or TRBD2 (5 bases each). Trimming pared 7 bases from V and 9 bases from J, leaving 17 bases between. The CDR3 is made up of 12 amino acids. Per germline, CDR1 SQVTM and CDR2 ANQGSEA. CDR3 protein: CSARILGDTQYF. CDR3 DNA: TGCAGCGCCCGAATATTGGGGGACACGCAGTATTTT.

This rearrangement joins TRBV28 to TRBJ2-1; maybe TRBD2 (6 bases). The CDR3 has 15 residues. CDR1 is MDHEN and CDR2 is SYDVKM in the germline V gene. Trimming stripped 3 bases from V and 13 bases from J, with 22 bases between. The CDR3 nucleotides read TGTGCCAGCAGTTTCCGAAGACTAGTCGAGAAAAGACAGTTCTTC. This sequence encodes CASSFRRLVEKRQFF.

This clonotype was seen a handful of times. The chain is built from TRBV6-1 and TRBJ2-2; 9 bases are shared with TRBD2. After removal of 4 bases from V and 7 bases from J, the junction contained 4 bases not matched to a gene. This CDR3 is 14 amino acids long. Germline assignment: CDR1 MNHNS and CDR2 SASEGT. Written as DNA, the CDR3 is TGTGCCAGCAGTGCGGGACTAGCTGTCGGGGAGCTGTTTTTT. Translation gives CASSAGLAVGELFF.

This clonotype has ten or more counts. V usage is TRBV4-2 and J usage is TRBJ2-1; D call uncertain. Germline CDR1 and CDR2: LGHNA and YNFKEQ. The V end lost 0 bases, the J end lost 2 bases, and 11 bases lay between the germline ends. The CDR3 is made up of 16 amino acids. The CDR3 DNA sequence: TGTGCCAGCAGCCAAGATACCGAGATAACCTACAATGAGCAGTTCTTC. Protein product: CASSQDTEITYNEQFF.

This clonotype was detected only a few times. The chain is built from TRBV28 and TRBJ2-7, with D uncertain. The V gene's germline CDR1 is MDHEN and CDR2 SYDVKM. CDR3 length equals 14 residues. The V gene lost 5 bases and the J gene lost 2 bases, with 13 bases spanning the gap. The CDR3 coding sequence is TGTGCCAGCAGTCCCGGTGGCTTAACCTACGAGCAGTACTTC. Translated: CASSPGGLTYEQYF.

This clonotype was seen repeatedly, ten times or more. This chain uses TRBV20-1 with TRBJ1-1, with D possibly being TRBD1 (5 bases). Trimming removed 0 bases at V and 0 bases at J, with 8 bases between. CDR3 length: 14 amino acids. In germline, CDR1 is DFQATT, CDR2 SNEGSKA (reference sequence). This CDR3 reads CSAREGPVNTEAFF. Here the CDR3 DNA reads TGCAGTGCTAGAGAGGGACCGGTGAACACTGAAGCTTTCTTT.

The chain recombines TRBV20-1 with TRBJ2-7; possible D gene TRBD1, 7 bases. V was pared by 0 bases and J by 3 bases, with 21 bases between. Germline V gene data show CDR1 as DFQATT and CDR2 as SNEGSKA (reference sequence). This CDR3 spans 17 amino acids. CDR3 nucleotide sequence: TGCAGTGCTAGAGATGCTTTCGGGGGACAGACTTACTACGAGCAGTACTTC. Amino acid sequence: CSARDAFGGQTYYEQYF.

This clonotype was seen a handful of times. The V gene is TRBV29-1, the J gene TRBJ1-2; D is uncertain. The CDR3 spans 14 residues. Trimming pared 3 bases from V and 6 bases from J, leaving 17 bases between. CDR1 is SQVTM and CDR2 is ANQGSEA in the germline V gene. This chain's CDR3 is CSVEVSVRMDGYTF. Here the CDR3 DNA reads TGCAGCGTTGAGGTGTCAGTTCGAATGGATGGCTACACCTTC.

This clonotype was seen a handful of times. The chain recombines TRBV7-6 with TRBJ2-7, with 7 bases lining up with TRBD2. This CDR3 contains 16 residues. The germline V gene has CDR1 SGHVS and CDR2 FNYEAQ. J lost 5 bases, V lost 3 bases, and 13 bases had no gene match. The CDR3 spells CASSFSQRAGDDEQYF. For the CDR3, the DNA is TGTGCCAGCAGCTTCAGCCAACGGGCGGGAGACGACGAGCAGTACTTC.

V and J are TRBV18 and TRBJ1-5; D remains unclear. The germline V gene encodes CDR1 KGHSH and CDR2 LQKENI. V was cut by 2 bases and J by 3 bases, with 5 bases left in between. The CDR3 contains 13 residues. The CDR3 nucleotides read TGTGCCAGCTCACCAAAGGACAATCAGCCCCAGCATTTT. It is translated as CASSPKDNQPQHF.

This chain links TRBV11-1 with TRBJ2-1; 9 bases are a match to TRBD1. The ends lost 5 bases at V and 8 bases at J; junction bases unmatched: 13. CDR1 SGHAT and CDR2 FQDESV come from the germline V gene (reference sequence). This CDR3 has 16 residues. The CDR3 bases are TGTGCCAGCAGCACCGCCGGGACAGGGACGTACTATGAGCAGTTCTTC. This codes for CASSTAGTGTYYEQFF.

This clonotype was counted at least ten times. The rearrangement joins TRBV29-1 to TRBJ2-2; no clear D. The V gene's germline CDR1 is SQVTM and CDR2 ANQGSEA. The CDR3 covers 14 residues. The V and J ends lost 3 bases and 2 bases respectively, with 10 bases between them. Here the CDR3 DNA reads TGCAGCGTTGATCACAGAGGTAACACCGGGGAGCTGTTTTTT. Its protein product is CSVDHRGNTGELFF.

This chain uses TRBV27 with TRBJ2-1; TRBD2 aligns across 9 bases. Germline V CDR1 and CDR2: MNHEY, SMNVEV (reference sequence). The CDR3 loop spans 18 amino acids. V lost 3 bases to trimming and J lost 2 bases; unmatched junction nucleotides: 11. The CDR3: CASSFPSALAGTYNEQFF. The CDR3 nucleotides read TGTGCCAGCAGTTTCCCCTCCGCCCTAGCGGGGACCTACAATGAGCAGTTCTTC.

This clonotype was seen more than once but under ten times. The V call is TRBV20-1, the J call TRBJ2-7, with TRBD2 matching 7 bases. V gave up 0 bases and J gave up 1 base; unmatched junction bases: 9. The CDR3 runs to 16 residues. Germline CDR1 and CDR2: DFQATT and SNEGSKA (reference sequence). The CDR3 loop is CSARDGGRGESYEQYF. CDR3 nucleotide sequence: TGCAGTGCTAGAGATGGTGGGAGGGGAGAATCCTACGAGCAGTACTTC.

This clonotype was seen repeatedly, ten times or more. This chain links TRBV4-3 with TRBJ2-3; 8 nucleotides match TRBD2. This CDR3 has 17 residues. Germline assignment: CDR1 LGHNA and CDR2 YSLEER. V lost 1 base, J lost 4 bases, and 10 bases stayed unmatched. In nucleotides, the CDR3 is TGCGCCAGCAGCCAAGGTCCTTCAGCGGGAGTTGCAGATACGCAGTATTTT. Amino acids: CASSQGPSAGVADTQYF.

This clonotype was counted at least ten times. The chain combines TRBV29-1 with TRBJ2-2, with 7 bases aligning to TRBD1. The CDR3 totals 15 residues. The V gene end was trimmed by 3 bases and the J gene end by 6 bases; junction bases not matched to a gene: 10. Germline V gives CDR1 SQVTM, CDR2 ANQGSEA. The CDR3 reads CSVDSGRGWPGELFF. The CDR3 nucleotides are TGCAGCGTTGATTCGGGCAGGGGGTGGCCCGGGGAGCTGTTTTTT.

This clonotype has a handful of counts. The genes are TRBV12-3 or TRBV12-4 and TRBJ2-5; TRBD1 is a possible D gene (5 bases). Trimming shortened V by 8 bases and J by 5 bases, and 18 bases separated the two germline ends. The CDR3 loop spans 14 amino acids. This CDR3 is CASGHAGREETQYF. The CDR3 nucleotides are TGTGCCAGCGGCCACGCAGGGCGCGAGGAGACCCAGTACTTC.

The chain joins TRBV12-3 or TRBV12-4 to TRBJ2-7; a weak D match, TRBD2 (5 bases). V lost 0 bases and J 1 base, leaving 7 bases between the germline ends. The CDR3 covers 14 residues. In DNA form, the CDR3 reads TGTGCCAGCAGTTTAGCGCGGGTTTCCTACGAGCAGTACTTC. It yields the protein CASSLARVSYEQYF.

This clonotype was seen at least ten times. For the CDR3, the DNA is TGTGCCAGCAGCTTACGGATTAGAAGCGGAAGCACAGATACGCAGTATTTT. This gives the protein CASSLRIRSGSTDTQYF. The chain links TRBV7-6 to TRBJ2-3; TRBD2 is a possible D gene (5 bases). Germline V gene sequence: CDR1 SGHVS, CDR2 FNYEAQ. V shed 2 bases and J shed 0 bases, with 15 bases lying between them. The CDR3 spans 17 residues.